Reported below is one TCR beta chain. Its target is unknown. The CDR3 is cut off 3 residues early in the read; its end comes from the germline J gene. Germline CDR1 SGHTA, CDR2 FQGNSA. CDR3 length equals 14 residues. V was trimmed by 2 bases and J by 5 bases, leaving 11 bases between them. The data stem from a study of T cells in women clearing cervical HPV infection. Whole-study context: Donors had HPV16-related CIN3 or worse; 2 had invasive cancer. With HLA typing for only a few women, HLA confounding remains possible. Study-wide results and limits: Each sample's T-cell count was unknown, possibly confounding richness.

The protocol was immunoSEQ multiplex PCR, while the TCRdb copy is restricted to in-frame clones and leaves out a portion. Recorded for this sample: about 44,000 clones. The rearrangement uses TRBV7-2 and TRBJ2-3; maybe TRBD2 (5 bases). The sample consisted of blood buffy coat. The clonotype originates from a woman between 18 and 70 years old with a cervical HPV16 infection that either progressed to CIN3+ or cleared (not recorded which). The chain's CDR3 is CASSLFSGQDTQYF. Incomplete CDR3 DNA: TGTGCCAGCAGCTTATTCAGCGGCCAAGATACG. The entire variable domain, with the rest obtained from reference TRBV7-2 and TRBJ2-3, is as follows: GAGVSQSPSNKVTEKGKDVELRCDPISGHTALYWYRQSLGQGLEFLIYFQGNSAPDKSGLPSDRFSAERTGGSVSTLTIQRTQQEDSAVYLCASSLFSGQDTQYFGPGTRLTVL.